Listed below are T cell receptor beta chains from one sample, sequenced in a study of siplizumab effects on memory and regulatory T cells. Some clones are missing from TCRdb's copy, which holds only in-frame ones; the method was immunoSEQ multiplex PCR. The sample has just over 60,000 clones; roughly 85% are singletons. Sequenced material: memory CD4+ T cells sorted from blood. The receptors were sampled from a human donor in good health. The CDR3 runs from the conserved cysteine through the conserved F or W. The D gene is left open where the match is weak. Size is omitted from some rows. Given values are once, few, many or a class for expanded clones.

D gene	V gene	J gene	clone size	CDR3 protein	CDR3 DNA
NA	TRBV28	TRBJ1-4	NA	CASSLTGATNEKLFF	TGTGCCAGCAGTTTGACAGGAGCAACTAATGAAAAACTGTTTTTT
NA	TRBV9	TRBJ2-3	NA	CASSFLAQSTDTQYF	TGTGCCAGCAGCTTCTTAGCGCAAAGCACAGATACGCAGTATTTT
NA	TRBV7-2	TRBJ2-7	NA	CASSNSMTRQVHEQYF	TGTGCCAGCAGCAATAGTATGACACGCCAGGTCCACGAGCAGTACTTC
NA	TRBV7-3	TRBJ1-1	NA	CASSPTDRTEAFF	TGTGCCAGCAGCCCCACCGACCGGACTGAAGCTTTCTTT
NA	TRBV19	TRBJ1-4	once	CASRGNYATNEKLFF	TGTGCCAGTAGAGGCAACTATGCAACTAATGAAAAACTGTTTTTT
TRBD1	TRBV5-4	TRBJ1-2	NA	CASSVGQDHGYTF	TGTGCCAGCAGCGTGGGACAGGACCATGGCTACACCTTC
TRBD1	TRBV18	TRBJ1-2	NA	CASSPKGTGGRYGYTF	TGTGCCAGCTCACCAAAGGGGACAGGGGGCCGATATGGCTACACCTTC
TRBD1	TRBV19	TRBJ1-5	NA	CASSGQAADQPQHF	TGTGCCAGTAGTGGACAGGCTGCGGATCAGCCCCAGCATTTT
NA	TRBV30	TRBJ2-1	few	CARKNGGSYNEQFF	TGTGCCCGAAAGAACGGGGGCTCCTACAATGAGCAGTTCTTC
NA	TRBV6-1	TRBJ1-3	NA	CASSEYRLIYF	TGTGCCAGCAGTGAATACCGGCTCATATATTTT
TRBD1	TRBV12-5	TRBJ1-5	few	CASGLVLGQPNQPQHF	TGTGCTAGTGGTTTGGTACTGGGACAGCCAAATCAGCCCCAGCATTTT
NA	TRBV5-1	TRBJ2-1	NA	CASSLDPGSYNEQFF	TGCGCCAGCAGCTTGGACCCAGGCTCCTACAATGAGCAGTTCTTC
NA	TRBV19	TRBJ2-7	NA	CASSPQGLEIYEQYF	TGTGCCAGTAGTCCACAGGGTCTTGAAATCTACGAGCAGTACTTC
TRBD1	TRBV14	TRBJ1-4	NA	CASSQGSDRGEKLFF	TGTGCCAGCAGCCAAGGGTCGGACAGGGGTGAAAAACTGTTTTTT
TRBD2	TRBV19	TRBJ2-3	once	CASSMTSGDTDTQYF	TGTGCCAGTAGTATGACTAGCGGGGACACAGATACGCAGTATTTT
NA	TRBV9	TRBJ1-1	few	CASTRQANTEAFF	TGTGCCAGCACGCGACAGGCGAACACTGAAGCTTTCTTT
TRBD2	TRBV7-3	TRBJ2-5	NA	CASSHRGGETQYF	TGTGCCAGCAGCCACCGGGGGGGCGAGACCCAGTACTTC
TRBD2	TRBV5-1	TRBJ2-3	NA	CASSRGGFTDTQYF	TGCGCCAGCAGCCGCGGGGGTTTCACAGATACGCAGTATTTT
TRBD1	TRBV7-9	TRBJ1-4	NA	CASSLGPGQANEKLFF	TGTGCCAGCAGCTTGGGACCGGGACAGGCTAATGAAAAACTGTTTTTT
TRBD1	TRBV23-1	TRBJ2-2	NA	CASREAGTGSLIANTGELFF	TGCGCCAGCAGAGAAGCCGGGACAGGGTCGTTGATCGCGAACACCGGGGAGCTGTTTTTT
TRBD1	TRBV5-1	TRBJ2-3	NA	CASSLQGFDTQYF	TGCGCCAGCAGCTTACAGGGGTTTGATACGCAGTATTTT
TRBD1	TRBV28	TRBJ2-1	NA	CASSPVDRDYNEQFF	TGTGCCAGCAGTCCAGTGGACAGGGATTACAATGAGCAGTTCTTC
TRBD1	TRBV11-2	TRBJ2-2	few	CASSLSYGQGAGGELFF	TGTGCCAGCAGCTTATCATACGGACAGGGGGCGGGCGGGGAGCTGTTTTTT
NA	TRBV7-9	TRBJ1-2	once	CASSSRGGANYGYTF	TGTGCCAGCAGCTCCCGGGGGGGGGCCAACTATGGCTACACCTTC
NA	TRBV5-1	TRBJ1-2	NA	CASSLEGDRTGYTF	TGCGCCAGCAGCTTGGAAGGGGACCGAACTGGCTACACCTTC